What follows describes a single T cell receptor beta chain. Its cognate antigen is unknown. Expressed TCRB transcripts were sequenced because the isolated RNA had all been reverse transcribed beforehand. TCRdb's copy holds only in-frame clones and misses some; the assay was immunoSEQ multiplex PCR. In the table there are roughly 350,000 clones, 9.6% of which are singletons. V trimming: 5 bases; J trimming: 6 bases; junction bases outside the gene matches: 12. Germline-derived CDR1 and CDR2 are SGHNT and YYREEE (reference sequence). The CDR3 spans 16 residues. The entry originates in a study of beta chain features in type 1 diabetes. Study-level background: Examination covered some 99,000,000 sorted cells spanning all samples.

Overall study results and limits: PCR might favor shorter templates, but any such skew would affect patients and controls equally. Across all four CD4+ subsets, people with type 1 diabetes showed modestly shorter TCRB CDR3s.

This receptor was identified in a man aged 25 to 40 with type 1 diabetes. The chain joins TRBV5-4 to TRBJ2-3; 10 positions agree with TRBD2. Source material: central memory CD4+ T cells from blood. The CDR3 nucleotides read TGTGCCAGCAGTTCTGTAGCGGGAGGTATTATCGATACGCAGTATTTT. Residues: CASSSVAGGIIDTQYF.